This T cell receptor beta chain is drawn from a study of T cells after yellow fever vaccination. With regard to this clonotype: Its antigen is not identified.

General observations from the study: Some clonotypes were seen in both the CD4 and the CD8 compartments. These made up a small share and likely arose from convergent recombination. FACS-sorted repertoires could harbor abundant contaminating bulk-population clonotypes. In post-booster samples, most primary-vaccination clones reappeared (96% CD4, over 70% CD8).

The CDR3 is 15 amino acids. Germline loops: CDR1 MDHEN, CDR2 SYDVKM. V lost 5 bases, J lost 2 bases, and 15 bases lay in between. TCRdb redid the calling of the 5' RACE reads with MiXCR, one entry per CDR3 protein. Among 550,000 to 750,000 distinct CDR3 sequences listed, roughly 13% were seen once. This TCR derives from a man aged 25 to 40 who received the YFV17D yellow fever vaccine. This sample comprised PBMCs, obtained on the day of the yellow fever booster vaccination. The chain links TRBV28 to TRBJ2-5; weak D call: TRBD2 (6 bases). CDR3 DNA: TGTGCCAGCAGTGAGGCGGGGTGGGAACAAGAGACCCAGTACTTC. This encodes CASSEAGWEQETQYF.